Reported below is one TCR beta chain. The data belong to a study of radiation and T cells in renal cell carcinoma. Some clones are missing from TCRdb's copy, which holds only in-frame ones; the method was immunoSEQ multiplex PCR. The profile shows over 120,000 clones, 70% to 90% of them singletons. Deletions cut 7 bases from V and 3 bases from J, with 13 bases between. Germline V CDR1 and CDR2: MNHNS, SASEGT. The CDR3 is 14 residues long. Described time point: baseline pretreatment blood. The treatment here: 15 Gy SBRT to primary tumor, nephrectomy 4 weeks later. The material was blood, obtained from a patient whose treatment included radiotherapy and nephrectomy. V usage is TRBV6-1 and J usage is TRBJ2-1; D gene unclear. The receptor comes from a woman aged 50 to 65 with renal cell carcinoma. This CDR3 reads CASIIPDLYNEQFF. The CDR3 coding sequence is TGTGCCAGCATCATCCCGGACCTCTACAATGAGCAGTTCTTC.